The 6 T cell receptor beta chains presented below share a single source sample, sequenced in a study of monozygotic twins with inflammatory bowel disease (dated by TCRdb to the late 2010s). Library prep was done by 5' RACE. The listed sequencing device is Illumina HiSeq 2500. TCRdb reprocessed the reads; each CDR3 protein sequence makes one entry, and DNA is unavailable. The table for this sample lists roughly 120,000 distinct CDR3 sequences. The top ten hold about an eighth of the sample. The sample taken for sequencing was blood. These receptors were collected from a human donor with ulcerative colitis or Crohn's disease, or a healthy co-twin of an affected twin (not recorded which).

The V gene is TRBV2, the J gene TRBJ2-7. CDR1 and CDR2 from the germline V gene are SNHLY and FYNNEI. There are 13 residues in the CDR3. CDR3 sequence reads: CASMQETTYEQYF. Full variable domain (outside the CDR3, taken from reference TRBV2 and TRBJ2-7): EPEVTQTPSHQVTQMGQEVILRCVPISNHLYFYWYRQILGQKVEFLVSFYNNEISEKSEIFDDQFSVERPDGSNFTLKIRSTKLEDSAMYFCASMQETTYEQYFGPGTRLTVT.

CDR3 sequence: CASSSVGRGPLQETQYF. The chain links TRBV11-2 to TRBJ2-5; TCRdb designates TRBD1, a call that cannot be tested without DNA. The CDR3 sequence is 17 residues long. Per germline, CDR1 SGHAT and CDR2 FQNNGV.

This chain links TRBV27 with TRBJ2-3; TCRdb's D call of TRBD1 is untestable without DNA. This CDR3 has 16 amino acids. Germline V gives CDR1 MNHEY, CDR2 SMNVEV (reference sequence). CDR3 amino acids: CASSFPGGAGTDTQYF.

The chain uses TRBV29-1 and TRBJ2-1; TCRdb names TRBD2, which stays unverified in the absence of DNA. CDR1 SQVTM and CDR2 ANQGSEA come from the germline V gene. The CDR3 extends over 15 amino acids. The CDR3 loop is CSVFGTAFGSGEQFF.

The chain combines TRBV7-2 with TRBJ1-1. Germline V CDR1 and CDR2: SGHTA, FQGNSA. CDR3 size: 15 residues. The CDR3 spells CASSLAAAMNTEAFF.

The CDR3 loop reads CASSRSGTGDEKLFF. The chain employs TRBV12-3 or TRBV12-4 and TRBJ1-4; lacking DNA, the TRBD1 call made by TCRdb goes unchecked. The CDR3 loop spans 15 amino acids.